Detailed here is one TCR beta chain. The antigen is unknown. The sample comes from a study of identifying expanded T cells in peripheral blood. General study results and limits: About 1.3 clones differed between technical replicates, versus about 17 and 20 over time.

The method was immunoSEQ multiplex PCR; TCRdb's version includes in-frame clones alone and lacks a portion of them. This table holds about 53,000 clones, approximately 82% found once. There are 11 residues in the CDR3. Germline V gene data show CDR1 as MNHEY and CDR2 as SMNVEV (reference sequence). V gene TRBV27 combines with J gene TRBJ1-6, with 9 bases aligning to TRBD1. This TCR derives from a person between 18 and 75 years old in good health. Sequencing was performed on blood. CDR3 sequence (DNA): TGTGCAAGCGGGACAGGGAAGGCCCTCCACTTT. Translating gives CASGTGKALHF.